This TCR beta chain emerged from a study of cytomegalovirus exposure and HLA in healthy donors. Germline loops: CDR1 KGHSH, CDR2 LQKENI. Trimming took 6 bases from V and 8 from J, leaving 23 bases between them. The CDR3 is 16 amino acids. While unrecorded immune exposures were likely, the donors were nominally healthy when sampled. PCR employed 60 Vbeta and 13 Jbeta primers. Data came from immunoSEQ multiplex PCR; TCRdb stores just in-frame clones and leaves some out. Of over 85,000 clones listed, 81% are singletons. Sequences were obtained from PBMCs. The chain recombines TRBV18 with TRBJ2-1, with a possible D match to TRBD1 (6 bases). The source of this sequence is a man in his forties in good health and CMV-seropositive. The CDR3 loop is CASSSYSGRGGYEQFF. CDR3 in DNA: TGTGCCAGCTCGTCCTACTCCGGCAGGGGTGGATATGAGCAGTTCTTC.